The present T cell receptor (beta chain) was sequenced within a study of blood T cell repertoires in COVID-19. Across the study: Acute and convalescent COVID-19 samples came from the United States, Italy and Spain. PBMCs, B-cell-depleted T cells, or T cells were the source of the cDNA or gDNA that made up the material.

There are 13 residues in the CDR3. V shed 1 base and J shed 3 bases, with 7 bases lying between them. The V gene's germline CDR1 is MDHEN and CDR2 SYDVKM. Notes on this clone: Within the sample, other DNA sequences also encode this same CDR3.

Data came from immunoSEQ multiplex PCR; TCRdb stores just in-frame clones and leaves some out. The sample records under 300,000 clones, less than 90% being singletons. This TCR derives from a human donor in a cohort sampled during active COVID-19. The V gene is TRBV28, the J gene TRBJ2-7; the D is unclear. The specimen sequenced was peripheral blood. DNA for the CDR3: TGTGCCAGCAGTTTATCTCCAGGCTACGAGCAGTACTTC. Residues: CASSLSPGYEQYF.